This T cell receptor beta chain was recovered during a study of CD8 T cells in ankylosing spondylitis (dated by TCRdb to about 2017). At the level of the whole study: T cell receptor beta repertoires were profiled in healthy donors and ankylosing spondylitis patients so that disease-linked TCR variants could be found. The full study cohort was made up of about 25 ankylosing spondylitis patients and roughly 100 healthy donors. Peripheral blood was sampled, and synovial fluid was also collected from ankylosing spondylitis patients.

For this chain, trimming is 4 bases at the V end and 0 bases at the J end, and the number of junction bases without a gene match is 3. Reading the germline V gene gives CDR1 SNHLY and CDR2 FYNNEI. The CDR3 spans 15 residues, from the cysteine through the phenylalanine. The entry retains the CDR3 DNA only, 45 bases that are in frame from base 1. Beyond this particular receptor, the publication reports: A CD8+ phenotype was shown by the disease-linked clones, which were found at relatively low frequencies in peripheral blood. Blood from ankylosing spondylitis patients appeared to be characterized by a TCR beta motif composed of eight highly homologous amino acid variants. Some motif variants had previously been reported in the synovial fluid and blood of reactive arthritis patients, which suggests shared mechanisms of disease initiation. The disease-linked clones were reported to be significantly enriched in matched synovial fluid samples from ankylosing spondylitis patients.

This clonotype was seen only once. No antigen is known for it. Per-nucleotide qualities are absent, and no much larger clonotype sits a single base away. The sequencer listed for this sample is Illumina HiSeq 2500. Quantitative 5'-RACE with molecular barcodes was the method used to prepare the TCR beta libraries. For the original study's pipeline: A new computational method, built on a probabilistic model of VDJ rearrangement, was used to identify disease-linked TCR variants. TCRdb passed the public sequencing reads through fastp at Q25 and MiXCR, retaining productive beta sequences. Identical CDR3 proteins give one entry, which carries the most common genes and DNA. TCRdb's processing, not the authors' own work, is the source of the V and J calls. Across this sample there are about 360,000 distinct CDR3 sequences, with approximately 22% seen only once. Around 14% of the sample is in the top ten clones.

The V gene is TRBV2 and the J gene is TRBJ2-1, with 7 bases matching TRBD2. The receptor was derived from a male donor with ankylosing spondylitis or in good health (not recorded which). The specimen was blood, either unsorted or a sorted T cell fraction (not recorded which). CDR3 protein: CASSGSGDSYNEQFF. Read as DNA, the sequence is TGTGCCAGCAGTGGGAGCGGGGACTCCTACAATGAGCAGTTCTTC.